This T cell receptor beta chain was recovered during a study of blood T cell repertoires in COVID-19. Study-level background: There were acute and convalescent COVID-19 samples, and they came from the United States, Italy and Spain. In each case, the material was cDNA or gDNA derived from T cells, B-cell-depleted T cells, or PBMCs.

Germline V lookup: CDR1 LNHDA, CDR2 SQIVND (reference sequence). Trimming cost V 1 base and J 2 bases, with 8 bases left between them. The CDR3 has 14 residues. Per the original methods: Reference gene primer amplification in the assay estimated nucleated cell counts. The repertoire was sequenced with immunoSEQ multiplex PCR; TCRdb's copy has only in-frame clones and lacks some. V and J calls and clone size come straight from that table; D and trimming were deduced from the DNA. The profile covers a few hundred thousand clones, with about 87% appearing a single time and around 1.6% taken by the ten largest.

The receptor was isolated from a man between 65 and 85 years old with acute or convalescent COVID-19. The V call is TRBV19, the J call TRBJ2-5; unclear D gene. The sequenced material came from peripheral blood. The CDR3 spells CASSIGHLQETQYF. The CDR3 DNA reads TGTGCCAGTAGTATAGGCCACTTACAAGAGACCCAGTACTTC.